Listed here are 22 T cell receptor beta chains from one sample, sequenced in a study of radiation and T cells in renal cell carcinoma (dated by TCRdb to 2020 to 2022). The intended sense of this specimen's time point label: blood 4 weeks post-SBRT, at nephrectomy. The treatment or condition label for this specimen denotes: 15 Gy SBRT to primary tumor, nephrectomy 4 weeks later. Library preparation used the immunoSEQ multiplex PCR assay. What TCRdb holds here is the immuneACCESS table cut down to in-frame rearrangements. Part of the clones is not present; checked against another copy, under half of the missing clones reflect an unresolved V gene, and the others are unexplained. This sample holds approximately 170,000 clones; approximately 90% were observed only once. Around 11% of the sample is held by the ten biggest clonotypes. The starting material was blood, obtained from a patient whose treatment included radiotherapy and nephrectomy. These TCRs come from a woman between 50 and 59 years old with renal cell carcinoma.

V is TRBV7-2 and J is TRBJ2-7, with 9 bases aligning to TRBD1. This CDR3 region has 15 residues. Germline V lookup: CDR1 SGHTA, CDR2 FQGNSA. Germline trimming cut 5 bases from V and 4 bases from J; bases unmatched to any gene: 9. This CDR3 is CASSLSLGTGYEQYF. CDR3 sequence (DNA): TGTGCCAGCAGCCTCTCGCTGGGGACAGGGTACGAGCAGTACTTC. The full variable domain, in which reference TRBV7-2 and TRBJ2-7 provide the parts outside the CDR3, is GAGVSQSPSNKVTEKGKDVELRCDPISGHTALYWYRQSLGQGLEFLIYFQGNSAPDKSGLPSDRFSAERTGGSVSTLTIQRTQQEDSAVYLCASSLSLGTGYEQYFGPGTRLTVT.

This sequence joins TRBV5-1 and TRBJ2-2; possibly TRBD1 for D (6 bases). The length of the CDR3 is 15 residues. Per germline, CDR1 SGHRS and CDR2 YFSETQ. Trimming left V 1 base short and J 5 bases short, with 12 bases between. The CDR3 spells CASSLSGATTGELFF. CDR3 nucleotides: TGCGCCAGCAGCTTGTCAGGGGCCACGACCGGGGAGCTGTTTTTT.

This clone was detected once. The chain links TRBV30 to TRBJ2-2; possibly TRBD1 for D (6 bases). The V end lost 2 bases, the J end lost 2 bases, and 18 bases lay between the germline ends. Per germline, CDR1 GTSNPN and CDR2 SVGIG (reference sequence). The CDR3 has 17 amino acids. CDR3 nucleotides: TGTGCCTGGAGTCACTATTATGGGGGCACAAACACCGGGGAGCTGTTTTTT. Residues: CAWSHYYGGTNTGELFF.

The chain carries TRBV19 and TRBJ2-3; D possibly corresponds to TRBD2 (6 bases). The CDR3 is made up of 14 amino acids. Germline CDR1 and CDR2: LNHDA and SQIVND (reference sequence). Deletions cut 1 base from V and 7 bases from J, with 12 bases between. The CDR3 region has the DNA TGTGCCAGTAGTATAGCCTCGGGGGTAAATACGCAGTATTTT. It encodes CASSIASGVNTQYF.

Regarding this clone: Germline is not matched at one junction end, which may reflect a read error. The chain couples TRBV11-2 to TRBJ2-5; the D gene could be TRBD1 or TRBD2 (5 bases each). Germline V gives CDR1 SGHAT, CDR2 FQNNGV. This CDR3 has 12 residues. CDR3 protein: CASSVEGETQYF. The CDR3 DNA is TGTGCCAGCAGCGTAGAGGGGGAGACCCAGTACTTC. Together with reference TRBV11-2 and TRBJ2-5, the CDR3 gives the full variable domain: EAGVAQSPRYKIIEKRQSVAFWCNPISGHATLYWYQQILGQGPKLLIQFQNNGVVDDSQLPKDRFSAERLKGVDSTLKIQPAKLEDSAVYLCASSVEGETQYFGPGTRLLVL.

The V gene is TRBV18, the J gene TRBJ1-6, with D uncertain. Trimming left V 3 bases short and J 7 bases short, with 13 bases between. The length of the CDR3 is 15 residues. The germline V gene has CDR1 KGHSH and CDR2 LQKENI. The CDR3 region has the DNA TGTGCCAGCTCACCCGACCGGGCGAGAAATTCACCCCTCCACTTT. The encoded protein is CASSPDRARNSPLHF.

The chain joins TRBV5-6 to TRBJ2-7; TRBD1 matches 7 bases. J was trimmed by 5 bases and V by 4 bases; bases with no gene match: 9. The CDR3 is made up of 14 amino acids. The V gene's germline CDR1 is SGHDT and CDR2 YYEEEE. The CDR3 sequence is CASSPTGLSDEQYF. DNA for the CDR3: TGTGCCAGCAGCCCGACAGGGCTTTCTGACGAGCAGTACTTC.

V is TRBV9 and J is TRBJ2-2, with D uncertain. This CDR3 is built from 15 residues. The germline V and J ends were trimmed by 7 bases and 0 bases, with 13 bases remaining between them. The germline V gene has CDR1 SGDLS and CDR2 YYNGEE. Here the CDR3 reads CASAVTGANTGELFF. The CDR3 coding sequence is TGTGCCAGCGCGGTAACGGGCGCGAACACCGGGGAGCTGTTTTTT.

This chain joins TRBV7-9 and TRBJ2-1; D possibly matches TRBD1 or TRBD2 (6 bases each). Germline CDR1 SEHNR, CDR2 FQNEAQ (reference sequence). The length of the CDR3 is 15 residues. V was cut by 6 bases and J by 7 bases, with 19 bases left in between. The CDR3 loop is CASSSLPGAGNEQFF. CDR3 nucleotide sequence: TGTGCCAGCAGTTCTCTGCCGGGGGCGGGGAATGAGCAGTTCTTC.

The J gene is TRBJ2-1, the V gene TRBV7-2; D may be TRBD1 (6 bases). This CDR3 is built from 14 residues. Germline CDR1 and CDR2: SGHTA and FQGNSA. The V end lost 10 bases, the J end lost 0 bases, and 13 bases lay between the germline ends. For the CDR3, the DNA is TGTGCCACCCAAGAAGGGGGCTCCTACAATGAGCAGTTCTTC. Translating gives CATQEGGSYNEQFF.

The V gene is TRBV4-1, the J gene TRBJ1-4; the D is unclear. This CDR3 spans 15 amino acids. The germline V gene has CDR1 MGHRA and CDR2 YSYEKL. V lost 3 bases and J 0 bases, leaving 8 bases between the germline ends. This chain's CDR3 is CASSHWGATNEKLFF. In nucleotides, the CDR3 is TGCGCCAGCAGCCATTGGGGTGCAACTAATGAAAAACTGTTTTTT.

The J gene is TRBJ2-7, the V gene TRBV7-8; D is perhaps TRBD1 or TRBD2 (5 bases each). The CDR3 sequence is 11 residues long. The germline V gene encodes CDR1 SGHVS and CDR2 FQNEAQ. V lost 5 bases and J 6 bases, leaving 8 bases between the germline ends. As DNA, the CDR3 is TGTGCCAGCAGCCAGGGAGCCGAGCAGTACTTC. It encodes CASSQGAEQYF.

The gene calls are TRBV6-5 and TRBJ1-4; D unresolved. The CDR3 runs 15 residues. V lost 0 bases to trimming and J lost 2 bases, with 7 bases between them. Germline V gives CDR1 MNHEY, CDR2 SVGAGI. The CDR3 here is CASSYSKRTNEKLFF. CDR3 DNA: TGTGCCAGCAGTTACTCGAAAAGGACTAATGAAAAACTGTTTTTT.

CDR3 in DNA: TGTGCCAGCAGTTACTCGCCGGGGAGCTCTGGAAACACCATATATTTT. It is translated as CASSYSPGSSGNTIYF. The V gene is TRBV6-6, the J gene TRBJ1-3; no clear D gene. Trimming pared 0 bases from V and 0 bases from J, leaving 9 bases between. Germline CDR1 MNHNY, CDR2 SVGAGI (reference sequence). This CDR3 is built from 16 residues.

The V call is TRBV2, the J call TRBJ1-4; 7 bases map to TRBD1. With V trimmed by 10 bases and J by 10 bases, 9 bases remained unmatched. Looked up from germline, CDR1 is SNHLY and CDR2 is FYNNEI. The CDR3 is 12 amino acids. For the CDR3, the DNA is TGTGCCACCGACAGGGAGGGCGGAAAACTGTTTTTT. Translated, it gives CATDREGGKLFF.

This clone has just a few counts. CDR3 sequence reads: CASSRRVLSSTEAFF. The DNA of the CDR3 is TGTGCCAGTAGTCGACGGGTATTGTCGAGCACTGAAGCTTTCTTT. The chain is built from TRBV19 and TRBJ1-1; D is ambiguous. V lost 5 bases and J lost 4, with 17 bases in between. Germline lookup yields CDR1 LNHDA and CDR2 SQIVND (reference sequence). The CDR3 extends over 15 amino acids.

The rearrangement links TRBV5-1 to TRBJ2-7, with 8 nucleotides matching TRBD1. This CDR3 has 15 amino acids. Germline-derived CDR1 and CDR2 are SGHRS and YFSETQ. Germline trimming cut 2 bases from V and 3 bases from J; bases unmatched to any gene: 7. The CDR3 here is CASSFLQGANYEQYF. The CDR3 coding sequence is TGCGCCAGCAGCTTTCTCCAGGGGGCCAACTACGAGCAGTACTTC.

The V gene is TRBV2, the J gene TRBJ2-5; TRBD2 matches 8 bases. V was pared by 1 base and J by 5 bases, with 6 bases of the junction left unmatched. CDR3 length: 15 amino acids. Germline V lookup: CDR1 SNHLY, CDR2 FYNNEI. For the CDR3, the DNA is TGTGCCAGCAGTGAAGACAGACTAGCGAGGGAGACCCAGTACTTC. The encoded protein is CASSEDRLARETQYF. Variable domain in full (rest from reference TRBV2 and TRBJ2-5): EPEVTQTPSHQVTQMGQEVILRCVPISNHLYFYWYRQILGQKVEFLVSFYNNEISEKSEIFDDQFSVERPDGSNFTLKIRSTKLEDSAMYFCASSEDRLARETQYFGPGTRLLVL.

The sample holds one count of this clone. The chain uses TRBV7-2 and TRBJ1-3; D is unresolved. Trimming cost V 5 bases and J 0 bases, with 11 bases left between them. The CDR3 is 15 residues long. Per germline, CDR1 SGHTA and CDR2 FQGNSA. For the CDR3, the DNA is TGTGCCAGCAGCCCCGAAGCAGGCTCTGGAAACACCATATATTTT. Protein sequence: CASSPEAGSGNTIYF.

The chain links TRBV18 to TRBJ2-6; tentatively, D is TRBD2 (6 bases). Germline V gives CDR1 KGHSH, CDR2 LQKENI. The CDR3 is made up of 17 amino acids. The ends were cut back, 3 bases at V and 1 base at J, with 13 bases in the middle. DNA of the CDR3: TGTGCCAGCTCACCGGTGGGGGGTATATCTGGGGCCAACGTCCTGACTTTC. The encoded protein is CASSPVGGISGANVLTF.

The gene calls are TRBV6-1 and TRBJ1-4, with D uncertain. There are 15 residues in the CDR3. Germline CDR1 and CDR2: MNHNS and SASEGT. With 7 bases removed from V and 0 bases from J, the gap between germline ends came to 12 bases. CDR3 sequence (DNA): TGTGCCAGCACTGCTAACACAGCAACTAATGAAAAACTGTTTTTT. It yields the protein CASTANTATNEKLFF.

This sequence joins TRBV29-1 and TRBJ2-1, with a tentative D call TRBD1 (5 bases). With 2 bases removed from V and 0 bases from J, the gap between germline ends came to 11 bases. This CDR3 has 15 amino acids. Germline V gene lookup returns CDR1 SQVTM and CDR2 ANQGSEA. The CDR3 bases are TGCAGCGTTGAAAGACAGAGTAGCTCCTACAATGAGCAGTTCTTC. Translating gives CSVERQSSSYNEQFF.